These T cell receptor beta chains were read from a single sample in a study of CD8 T cells in Susac syndrome. TCRdb re-called the immunoSEQ multiplex PCR reads with MiXCR, one entry per CDR3 protein. Of 150,000 or so distinct CDR3 sequences listed, around 96% are singletons. Sequences were obtained from CD4+ T cells from PBMCs. Every receptor here comes from a human donor with Susac syndrome. CDR3s include the opening cysteine and the closing phenylalanine or tryptophan. The D gene is left open where the match is weak. The size field is filled for only some rows; it gives once, few, many or a size class.

j_gene: TRBJ2-3; abundance: -; len: 17; d_gene: TRBD2; v_gene: TRBV10-3; CDR3nt: TGTGCCATCAGCCCCGATGCGGCGGGAGTGGCGACAGATACGCAGTATTTT; CDR3aa: CAISPDAAGVATDTQYF
j_gene: TRBJ2-1; abundance: -; len: 13; d_gene: TRBD2; v_gene: TRBV20-1; CDR3nt: TGCAGTGCGGAACACGGGACTAGCAATGAGCAGTTCTTC; CDR3aa: CSAEHGTSNEQFF
j_gene: TRBJ2-1; abundance: -; len: 15; d_gene: TRBD1; v_gene: TRBV5-4; CDR3nt: TGTGCCAGCAGCTTCGGACAGGGTTTTTACAATGAGCAGTTCTTC; CDR3aa: CASSFGQGFYNEQFF
j_gene: TRBJ2-3; abundance: -; len: 15; d_gene: TRBD1; v_gene: TRBV27; CDR3nt: TGTGCCAGCAGAAGGACAGGGGCGAGCACAGATACGCAGTATTTT; CDR3aa: CASRRTGASTDTQYF
j_gene: TRBJ2-1; abundance: -; len: 14; d_gene: TRBD2; v_gene: TRBV11-2; CDR3nt: TGTGCCAGCAGGGGGGACTATGCCTACAATGAGCAGTTCTTC; CDR3aa: CASRGDYAYNEQFF
j_gene: TRBJ2-2; abundance: -; len: 15; d_gene: -; v_gene: TRBV7-9; CDR3nt: TGTGCCAGCAGCTTAGCGCGACAGATCACCGGGGAGCTGTTTTTT; CDR3aa: CASSLARQITGELFF
j_gene: TRBJ2-3; abundance: -; len: 15; d_gene: -; v_gene: TRBV30; CDR3nt: TGTGCCTGGAGGCTCAACGACGGGCCCACAGATACGCAGTATTTT; CDR3aa: CAWRLNDGPTDTQYF
j_gene: TRBJ1-2; abundance: -; len: 11; d_gene: -; v_gene: TRBV29-1; CDR3nt: TGCAGCGTTGAACGATTAGCTGGCTACACCTTC; CDR3aa: CSVERLAGYTF
j_gene: TRBJ1-2; abundance: -; len: 12; d_gene: -; v_gene: TRBV7-8; CDR3nt: TGTGCCAGCAGCTTAGATGAGGGCTCCTACACCTTC; CDR3aa: CASSLDEGSYTF
j_gene: TRBJ1-2; abundance: -; len: 13; d_gene: -; v_gene: TRBV7-9; CDR3nt: TGTGCCAGCAGCTTGCGACAGGTTGATGGCTACACCTTC; CDR3aa: CASSLRQVDGYTF
j_gene: TRBJ1-2; abundance: -; len: 12; d_gene: TRBD1; v_gene: TRBV29-1; CDR3nt: TGCAGCGTGGGGGACAGTGGCTATGGCTACACCTTC; CDR3aa: CSVGDSGYGYTF
j_gene: TRBJ1-1; abundance: -; len: 14; d_gene: TRBD1; v_gene: TRBV28; CDR3nt: TGTGCCAGCAGATCCGGACAGGGGAACACTGAAGCTTTCTTT; CDR3aa: CASRSGQGNTEAFF
j_gene: TRBJ2-7; abundance: -; len: 14; d_gene: -; v_gene: TRBV12-3/TRBV12-4; CDR3nt: TGTGCCAGCAGCCCTCATTCGTCCCCGGGACAGCAGTACTTC; CDR3aa: CASSPHSSPGQQYF
j_gene: TRBJ2-7; abundance: once; len: 14; d_gene: TRBD1; v_gene: TRBV20-1; CDR3nt: TGCAGTGCCCTGTACAGGGGGCTTTATCTCGAGCAGTACTTC; CDR3aa: CSALYRGLYLEQYF
j_gene: TRBJ2-6; abundance: -; len: 17; d_gene: -; v_gene: TRBV13; CDR3nt: TGTGCCAGCAGCCTTTCGACAGACTCTGGTAGGGCCAACGTCCTGACTTTC; CDR3aa: CASSLSTDSGRANVLTF
j_gene: TRBJ2-2; abundance: -; len: 17; d_gene: TRBD1; v_gene: TRBV7-2; CDR3nt: TGTGCCAGCAGCCCTCGTGCCGGGACAGGGGGATCCGGGGAGCTGTTTTTT; CDR3aa: CASSPRAGTGGSGELFF
j_gene: TRBJ1-2; abundance: -; len: 11; d_gene: -; v_gene: TRBV24-1; CDR3nt: TGTGCCACCAGTGATGCGTATGGCTACACCTTC; CDR3aa: CATSDAYGYTF
j_gene: TRBJ2-7; abundance: -; len: 13; d_gene: TRBD2; v_gene: TRBV4-2; CDR3nt: TGTGCCAGCAAACCAGCGGGAGTTGACGAGCAGTACTTC; CDR3aa: CASKPAGVDEQYF
j_gene: TRBJ2-1; abundance: -; len: 15; d_gene: TRBD2; v_gene: TRBV3-1; CDR3nt: TGTGCCAGCAGCCAAGATTTGACTAGCGGCAATGAGCAGTTCTTC; CDR3aa: CASSQDLTSGNEQFF
j_gene: TRBJ2-4; abundance: -; len: 13; d_gene: -; v_gene: TRBV20-1; CDR3nt: TGCAGTGCCAGAACAGGGGCCAAAAACATTCAGTACTTC; CDR3aa: CSARTGAKNIQYF
j_gene: TRBJ2-3; abundance: -; len: 16; d_gene: TRBD2; v_gene: TRBV9; CDR3nt: TGTGCCAGCAGCGTAGCCGCGGGGGGGCCTGTAGATACGCAGTATTTT; CDR3aa: CASSVAAGGPVDTQYF
j_gene: TRBJ2-7; abundance: -; len: 15; d_gene: -; v_gene: TRBV7-8; CDR3nt: TGTGCCAGCAGCCGCGGACCAGTAGCCACCTACGAGCAGTACTTC; CDR3aa: CASSRGPVATYEQYF
j_gene: TRBJ2-1; abundance: -; len: 13; d_gene: -; v_gene: TRBV4-3; CDR3nt: TGCGCCAGCAGCCAAGATCCAGGTAGAGAGCAGTTCTTC; CDR3aa: CASSQDPGREQFF
j_gene: TRBJ2-6; abundance: -; len: 15; d_gene: TRBD2; v_gene: TRBV9; CDR3nt: TGTGCCAGCAGCGTAGGGGGGACTAGCCCTAACGTCCTGACTTTC; CDR3aa: CASSVGGTSPNVLTF
j_gene: TRBJ1-1; abundance: few; len: 12; d_gene: -; v_gene: TRBV29-1; CDR3nt: TGCAGCGTTGTTGGAGAGAACACTGAAGCTTTCTTT; CDR3aa: CSVVGENTEAFF
j_gene: TRBJ1-1; abundance: once; len: 15; d_gene: TRBD1; v_gene: TRBV9; CDR3nt: TGTGCCAGCAGCCCCAGACAGGGGGCCGACACTGAAGCTTTCTTT; CDR3aa: CASSPRQGADTEAFF
j_gene: TRBJ1-5; abundance: -; len: 13; d_gene: -; v_gene: TRBV2; CDR3nt: TGTGCCAGCAGTGACAGACGAAATCAGCCCCAGCATTTT; CDR3aa: CASSDRRNQPQHF
j_gene: TRBJ2-1; abundance: few; len: 14; d_gene: -; v_gene: TRBV29-1; CDR3nt: TGCAGCGTTGATAAGGTCGGCTCCTACAATGAGCAGTTCTTC; CDR3aa: CSVDKVGSYNEQFF